The 7 T cell receptor beta chains presented below share a single source sample, sequenced in a study of shared clonotypes between healthy human individuals. The table came from immunoSEQ multiplex PCR; TCRdb's copy has only in-frame clones and leaves some out. The sample includes some 600,000 clones, 95% to 97% of them seen just once. CD45RO negativity and positive selection for CCR7 defined naive CD8 cells, a population that excluded terminally differentiated effector memory CD45RA+ cells. The material sequenced was naive CD8+ T cells sorted from blood. The source is a woman under 40 in good health.

This clone was seen once. The chain uses TRBV6-5 and TRBJ1-2, with D tentatively TRBD1 (6 bases). The CDR3 length is 15 residues. The germline V gene encodes CDR1 MNHEY and CDR2 SVGAGI. The V and J ends lost 4 bases and 4 bases respectively, with 16 bases between them. As DNA, the CDR3 is TGTGCCAGCAGTTCCAGTCATACAGGGACCTATGGCTACACCTTC. Amino acid sequence: CASSSSHTGTYGYTF.

Worth noting for this clone: The sample contains more than one DNA sequence encoding this CDR3. The chain recombines TRBV27 with TRBJ1-5; D perhaps matches TRBD1 (6 bases). This CDR3 has 15 amino acids. V lost 5 bases to trimming and J lost 0 bases, with 11 bases between them. Looked up from germline, CDR1 is MNHEY and CDR2 is SMNVEV (reference sequence). Written as DNA, the CDR3 is TGTGCCAGCAGTCCCCGGACAGATAGCAATCAGCCCCAGCATTTT. This codes for CASSPRTDSNQPQHF.

The J gene is TRBJ1-1, the V gene TRBV14; D is perhaps TRBD1 (5 bases). Trimming stripped 1 base from V and 4 bases from J, with 13 bases between. The CDR3 spans 15 residues. Germline loops: CDR1 SGHDN, CDR2 FVKESK. The CDR3 sequence is CASSQGAGSGTEAFF. CDR3 nucleotides: TGTGCCAGCAGCCAAGGGGCAGGGTCGGGCACTGAAGCTTTCTTT.

The chain carries TRBV27 and TRBJ2-3, with 9 bases aligning to TRBD2. This CDR3 spans 17 amino acids. Trimming cost V 2 bases and J 5 bases; bases outside gene matches: 11. Per germline, CDR1 MNHEY and CDR2 SMNVEV (reference sequence). The CDR3 is CASSLLVSGSGVDTQYF. CDR3 sequence (DNA): TGTGCCAGCAGTTTACTCGTTAGCGGGAGCGGGGTAGATACGCAGTATTTT.

The rearrangement joins TRBV5-1 to TRBJ2-7; 7 nucleotides line up with TRBD1. V trimming: 5 bases; J trimming: 1 base; junction bases outside the gene matches: 3. In germline, CDR1 is SGHRS, CDR2 YFSETQ. The CDR3 is 13 residues long. The CDR3 is CASSPDRSYEQYF. The CDR3 DNA sequence: TGCGCCAGCAGTCCGGACAGGTCCTACGAGCAGTACTTC.

Concerning this clone: Different DNA sequences within this sample yield the same CDR3. The chain has TRBV27 and TRBJ2-5; 8 bases agree with TRBD1. Losses at the gene ends were 6 bases for V and 4 bases for J; bases not matched to a gene: 4. Germline-derived CDR1 and CDR2 are MNHEY and SMNVEV (reference sequence). CDR3 length: 13 residues. The CDR3, as DNA: TGTGCCAGCAGCCCCGACAGGGGAGAGACCCAGTACTTC. Amino acids: CASSPDRGETQYF.

This rearrangement joins TRBV9 to TRBJ1-1; D is perhaps TRBD1 (6 bases). CDR1 SGDLS and CDR2 YYNGEE come from the germline V gene. This CDR3 spans 13 amino acids. Trimming removed 3 bases from V and 3 bases from J, with 9 bases in between. CDR3 region: CASSEGGYTEAFF. CDR3 DNA sequence: TGTGCCAGCAGCGAGGGGGGTTACACTGAAGCTTTCTTT.